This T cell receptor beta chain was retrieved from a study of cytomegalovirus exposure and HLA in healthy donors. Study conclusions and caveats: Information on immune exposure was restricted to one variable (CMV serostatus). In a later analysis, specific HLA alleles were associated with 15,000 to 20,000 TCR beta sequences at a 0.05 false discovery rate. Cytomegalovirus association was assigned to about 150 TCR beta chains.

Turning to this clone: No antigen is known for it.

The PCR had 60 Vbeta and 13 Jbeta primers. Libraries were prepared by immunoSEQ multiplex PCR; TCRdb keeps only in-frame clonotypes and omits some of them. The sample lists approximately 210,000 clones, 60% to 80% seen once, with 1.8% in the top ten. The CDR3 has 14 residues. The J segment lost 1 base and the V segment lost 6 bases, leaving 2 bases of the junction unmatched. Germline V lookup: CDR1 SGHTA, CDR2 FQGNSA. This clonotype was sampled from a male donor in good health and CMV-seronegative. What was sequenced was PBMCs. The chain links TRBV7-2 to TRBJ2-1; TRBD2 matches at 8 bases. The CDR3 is CASRRGGSYNEQFF. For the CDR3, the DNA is TGTGCCAGCAGACGGGGGGGGTCCTACAATGAGCAGTTCTTC.